This passage covers 27 T cell receptor beta chains from one sample sequenced in a study of blood T cell repertoires in COVID-19. The data were produced by immunoSEQ multiplex PCR, yet TCRdb's version contains in-frame clones alone and is incomplete. The sample lists about 150,000 clones; around 75% were seen once. The sample comprised peripheral blood. These receptors originate from a woman between 65 and 79 years old with COVID-19, enrolled during active disease.

This chain uses TRBV7-2 with TRBJ1-2, with D unclear. This CDR3 is 14 amino acids long. The V end lost 0 bases, the J end lost 2 bases, and 7 bases lay between the germline ends. The germline V gene has CDR1 SGHTA and CDR2 FQGNSA. CDR3 region: CASSLARGNYGYTF. For the CDR3, the DNA is TGTGCCAGCAGCTTAGCGCGAGGGAACTATGGCTACACCTTC.

The chain combines TRBV6-2 or TRBV6-3 with TRBJ2-7; 9 bases are a match to TRBD2. The CDR3 covers 15 residues. V was pared by 5 bases and J by 6 bases, with 11 bases of the junction left unmatched. Per germline, CDR1 MNHEY and CDR2 SVGEGT. The CDR3: CASSPFRGGAGEQYF. The CDR3 DNA is TGTGCCAGCAGTCCGTTTCGCGGGGGGGCCGGCGAGCAGTACTTC.

This chain connects TRBV21-1 to TRBJ1-4; TRBD1, the table's D call, was not compared with the DNA. TRBV21-1 constitutes a pseudogene. The CDR3 contains 17 residues. The CDR3 reads CASSTGRRQGSNEKLFF. DNA of the CDR3: TGTGCCAGCAGCACGGGCAGGCGACAGGGGTCTAATGAAAAACTGTTTTTT.

The genes are TRBV12-3 or TRBV12-4 and TRBJ1-1; the D gene is possibly TRBD1 (5 bases). The CDR3 has 12 amino acids. Trimming removed 7 bases at V and 8 bases at J, with 14 bases between. The CDR3 region has the DNA TGTGCCAGCATCGATAGACGGGGGGAAGCTTTCTTT. Protein sequence: CASIDRRGEAFF.

The chain uses TRBV9 and TRBJ2-5, with 10 bases aligning to TRBD1. The trim removed 2 bases at V and 5 bases at J, leaving 6 bases unmatched. The CDR3 spans 15 residues. Germline loops: CDR1 SGDLS, CDR2 YYNGEE. In nucleotides, the CDR3 is TGTGCCAGCAGCGTCGGGACAGGGGTGGCCGAGACCCAGTACTTC. It codes for CASSVGTGVAETQYF. Together with reference TRBV9 and TRBJ2-5, the CDR3 gives the full variable domain: DSGVTQTPKHLITATGQRVTLRCSPRSGDLSVYWYQQSLDQGLQFLIQYYNGEERAKGNILERFSAQQFPDLHSELNLSSLELGDSALYFCASSVGTGVAETQYFGPGTRLLVL.

J is TRBJ2-5 and V is TRBV5-5, with 9 bases matching TRBD1. The CDR3 is 16 amino acids. After removal of 3 bases from V and 1 base from J, the junction contained 7 bases not matched to a gene. Germline CDR1 and CDR2: SGHKS and YYEKEE (reference sequence). Here the CDR3 reads CASSSLDRGPQETQYF. The CDR3 nucleotides are TGTGCCAGCAGCTCTTTGGACAGGGGACCCCAAGAGACCCAGTACTTC.

V usage is TRBV7-9 and J usage is TRBJ1-5; maybe TRBD1 (6 bases). Germline lookup yields CDR1 SEHNR and CDR2 FQNEAQ (reference sequence). Trimming stripped 5 bases from V and 2 bases from J, with 13 bases between. The CDR3 length is 15 residues. The CDR3 coding sequence is TGTGCCAGCAGCCCTGCGGGGGCGGGCAATCAGCCCCAGCATTTT. Translation gives CASSPAGAGNQPQHF.

V gene TRBV29-1 combines with J gene TRBJ1-2; a possible D gene is TRBD1 (6 bases). The CDR3 length is 12 residues. Deletions cut 3 bases from V and 3 bases from J, with 8 bases between. The germline gives CDR1 SQVTM, CDR2 ANQGSEA. CDR3 loop: CSVDAGDYGYTF. The CDR3 DNA follows: TGCAGCGTTGATGCAGGGGACTATGGCTACACCTTC.

The chain couples TRBV5-6 to TRBJ2-1; weak D call: TRBD1 (6 bases). The CDR3 contains 15 residues. Germline V gene sequence: CDR1 SGHDT, CDR2 YYEEEE. The V end lost 2 bases, the J end lost 6 bases, and 15 bases lay between the germline ends. Written as DNA, the CDR3 is TGTGCCAGCAGCTTTTTTGGGACAAAGGTCAATGAGCAGTTCTTC. Its translation is CASSFFGTKVNEQFF.

This clone was seen a few times. This sequence joins TRBV14 and TRBJ2-7; TRBD1 is a possible D gene (6 bases). Germline lookup yields CDR1 SGHDN and CDR2 FVKESK. V lost 6 bases and J lost 6, with 12 bases in between. The CDR3 sequence is 12 residues long. The CDR3 region is CASSQGWSEQYF. The CDR3 region has the DNA TGTGCCAGCAGTCAGGGGTGGAGCGAGCAGTACTTC.

This clone turned up a few times. The V gene is TRBV7-6, the J gene TRBJ1-1; 7 bases map to TRBD1. Germline V gene data show CDR1 as SGHVS and CDR2 as FNYEAQ. The CDR3 loop spans 14 amino acids. V was clipped by 5 bases and J by 1 base; unmatched bases: 4. The CDR3 DNA reads as TGTGCCAGCAGCCCGGGACAGCGGAACACTGAAGCTTTCTTT. It is translated as CASSPGQRNTEAFF. Based on the CDR3 plus reference TRBV7-6 and TRBJ1-1, the full variable domain is GAGVSQSPRYKVTKRGQDVALRCDPISGHVSLYWYRQALGQGPEFLTYFNYEAQQDKSGLPNDRFSAERPEGSISTLTIQRTEQRDSAMYRCASSPGQRNTEAFFGQGTRLTVV.

The rearrangement joins TRBV4-2 to TRBJ2-7; 9 bases fit TRBD1. From germline, CDR1 is LGHNA and CDR2 YNFKEQ. V lost 4 bases, J lost 0 bases, and 13 bases stayed unmatched. The CDR3 loop spans 18 amino acids. This CDR3 reads CASSRMIGTGPDSYEQYF. CDR3 bases: TGTGCCAGCAGCCGGATGATTGGGACAGGGCCAGACTCCTACGAGCAGTACTTC.

The chain employs TRBV10-2 and TRBJ2-2; D possibly corresponds to TRBD1 (6 bases). The CDR3 runs to 14 residues. Germline V gene data show CDR1 as WSHSY and CDR2 as SAAADI. With 4 bases removed from V and 2 bases from J, the gap between germline ends came to 8 bases. CDR3 nucleotides: TGCGCCAGCAGTGGGACAGTCAACACCGGGGAGCTGTTTTTT. Translation gives CASSGTVNTGELFF.

The chain has TRBV28 and TRBJ1-5; a possible D gene is TRBD1 (5 bases). The CDR3 loop spans 14 amino acids. V dropped 6 bases and J dropped 7 bases, with 16 bases sitting between them. The germline gives CDR1 MDHEN, CDR2 SYDVKM. This CDR3 is CASSPGGGGQPQHF. The CDR3 bases are TGTGCCAGCAGCCCGGGTGGGGGAGGGCAGCCCCAGCATTTT.

The chain employs TRBV3-1 (or the pseudogene TRBV3-2) and TRBJ1-5, with D unclear. Germline V CDR1 and CDR2: LGHDT, YNNKEL (reference sequence). V lost 2 bases and J 3 bases, leaving 8 bases between the germline ends. The CDR3 consists of 14 residues. This chain's CDR3 is CASSQTTNNQPQHF. As DNA, the CDR3 is TGTGCCAGCAGCCAAACAACCAACAATCAGCCCCAGCATTTT.

This chain joins TRBV6-2 or TRBV6-3 and TRBJ2-3, with D maybe TRBD2 (6 bases). CDR1 and CDR2 from the germline V gene are MNHEY and SVGEGT. V dropped 6 bases and J dropped 0 bases, with 22 bases sitting between them. This CDR3 is built from 18 residues. DNA for the CDR3: TGTGCCAGCAGCCCCCATGGGGGACGGCGGGGTAGCACAGATACGCAGTATTTT. It is translated as CASSPHGGRRGSTDTQYF.

The genes are TRBV29-1 and TRBJ2-3, with 9 bases aligning to TRBD1. The CDR3 runs 14 residues. V shed 4 bases, J shed 8 bases, and the junction held 10 bases outside the gene matches. Germline values: CDR1 SQVTM, CDR2 ANQGSEA. As DNA, the CDR3 is TGCAGCGTTGTGGGGGACAGGGTTGCGGGTACGCAGTATTTT. Residues: CSVVGDRVAGTQYF.

The rearrangement joins TRBV7-8 to TRBJ2-5, with TRBD1 identical over 7 bases. The trim removed 3 bases at V and 4 bases at J, leaving 8 bases unmatched. The germline gives CDR1 SGHVS, CDR2 FQNEAQ. The CDR3 is made up of 15 amino acids. In nucleotides, the CDR3 is TGTGCCAGCAGCTTCACAGGGGCCCTCGGAGAGACCCAGTACTTC. Protein: CASSFTGALGETQYF.

The rearrangement links TRBV7-2 to TRBJ2-4; D not certain. V was clipped by 8 bases and J by 2 bases, with 4 bases between them. Germline CDR1 is SGHTA and CDR2 is FQGNSA. This CDR3 contains 11 residues. The CDR3 region has the DNA TGTGCCAGCTCCTCCAAAAACATTCAGTACTTC. Translation gives CASSSKNIQYF.

This clone was observed a handful of times. The chain has TRBV2 and TRBJ1-1; D is perhaps TRBD1 (5 bases). This CDR3 has 15 amino acids. V was cut by 4 bases and J by 2 bases, with 14 bases left in between. CDR1 and CDR2 from the germline V gene are SNHLY and FYNNEI. The CDR3 loop is CASSVGEVINTEAFF. DNA of the CDR3: TGTGCCAGCAGTGTAGGGGAGGTGATAAACACTGAAGCTTTCTTT.

The CDR3 DNA is TGTGCCAGCAGTCCTAGCGGGGGCTCTACCGGGGAGCTGTTTTTT. It translates to CASSPSGGSTGELFF. V and J are TRBV7-2 and TRBJ2-2; 10 bases are a match to TRBD2. The CDR3 covers 15 residues. Germline lookup yields CDR1 SGHTA and CDR2 FQGNSA. V was clipped by 6 bases and J by 5 bases; unmatched bases: 6. Drawing the rest from reference TRBV7-2 and TRBJ2-2, the complete variable domain is GAGVSQSPSNKVTEKGKDVELRCDPISGHTALYWYRQSLGQGLEFLIYFQGNSAPDKSGLPSDRFSAERTGGSVSTLTIQRTQQEDSAVYLCASSPSGGSTGELFFGEGSRLTVL.

This clone was observed a handful of times. The V gene is TRBV5-1, the J gene TRBJ2-5; D unclear. Germline-derived CDR1 and CDR2 are SGHRS and YFSETQ. This CDR3 has 16 amino acids. Deletions cut 4 bases from V and 1 base from J, with 17 bases between. This CDR3 reads CASSLPRQPGQETQYF. CDR3 coding DNA: TGCGCCAGCAGCCTACCCCGACAACCCGGCCAAGAGACCCAGTACTTC.

J is TRBJ1-3 and V is TRBV18; tentative D call: TRBD1 (6 bases). Trimming took off 4 bases at V and 4 bases at J, with 20 bases between the two ends. The CDR3 loop spans 17 amino acids. Per germline, CDR1 KGHSH and CDR2 LQKENI. In DNA form, the CDR3 reads TGTGCCAGCTCACTTGACAGGATTCTTGTGGGAGGAAACACCATATATTTT. Encoded protein: CASSLDRILVGGNTIYF.

CDR3 nucleotides: TGTGCCTGGAGTCCAGGGGGCGGTGAGCAGTTCTTC. This gives the protein CAWSPGGGEQFF. The chain combines TRBV30 with TRBJ2-1; 8 bases align to TRBD1. This CDR3 region has 12 residues. CDR1 and CDR2 from the germline V gene are GTSNPN and SVGIG (reference sequence). V lost 2 bases and J lost 9; bases outside the gene matches: 3.

V is TRBV27 and J is TRBJ1-2; D call uncertain. Germline CDR1 is MNHEY and CDR2 is SMNVEV (reference sequence). This CDR3 comprises 12 residues. Deletions cut 2 bases from V and 10 bases from J, with 11 bases between. The CDR3 DNA follows: TGTGCCAGCAGTTTAACGGGTAACCTCTACACCTTC. Protein: CASSLTGNLYTF.

The V gene is TRBV7-9, the J gene TRBJ2-1; 11 bases agree with TRBD2. CDR3 length equals 15 residues. V lost 5 bases and J lost 6; bases outside the gene matches: 6. Germline-derived CDR1 and CDR2 are SEHNR and FQNEAQ (reference sequence). DNA of the CDR3: TGTGCCAGCAGCGTAGGACTAGCGGGCGGCAATGAGCAGTTCTTC. This translates into CASSVGLAGGNEQFF.

The chain uses TRBV5-4 and TRBJ2-7; 9 bases agree with TRBD2. J was trimmed by 3 bases and V by 0 bases; bases with no gene match: 7. The CDR3 totals 16 residues. The germline V gene has CDR1 SGHNT and CDR2 YYREEE (reference sequence). The CDR3 loop is CASSLAQAGGIYEQYF. For the CDR3, the DNA is TGTGCCAGCAGCTTGGCCCAGGCGGGGGGGATCTACGAGCAGTACTTC.